These 31 T cell receptor beta chains were sequenced from one sample in a study of regulatory T cells in long-lasting Graves disease. Researchers made TCR beta libraries by using iRepertoire HTBI primers and running Arm-PCR on CDR3 regions. TCRdb used MiXCR to reprocess the multiplex PCR reads, holding one entry per CDR3 protein. The top ten clones hold 25% of a sample with some 560,000 distinct CDR3 sequences, 15% to 20% of them seen once. Time point given: newly diagnosed GD, antithyroid drugs for less than 3 months. Preparation of the TCR library used RNA extracted from PBMCs. These data were also reused for a study on T cells in Graves' hyperthyroidism and ophthalmopathy.

Sequencing used peripheral blood mononuclear cells (PBMCs), obtained at new diagnosis, from a patient treated with antithyroid drugs. Receptor source: a woman aged 35-65 years with Graves disease.

This clonotype was counted a few times. J is TRBJ2-1 and V is TRBV5-1; D unresolved. V lost 0 bases and J 8 bases, leaving 6 bases between the germline ends. Germline V gene sequence: CDR1 SGHRS, CDR2 YFSETQ. CDR3 length: 12 amino acids. The CDR3 bases are TGCGCCAGCAGCTTGGATTGGGATGAGCAGTTCTTC. This sequence encodes CASSLDWDEQFF.

This clonotype was counted between two and nine times. This chain links TRBV20-1 with TRBJ2-3; weak D call: TRBD1 (5 bases). The J call may be mistaken, given a closer DNA end match to TRBJ2-5. The germline CDR1 and CDR2 sequences are DFQATT and SNEGSKA (reference sequence). The CDR3 covers 14 residues. CDR3 amino acids: CSAREGHPGETQYF. CDR3 in DNA: TGCAGTGCTAGAGAAGGACACCCGGGAGAGACCCAGTACTTC.

This clonotype showed up many times. CDR3 amino acids: CASSLRGLADSTDTQYF. The DNA of the CDR3 is TGCGCCAGCAGCTTGAGGGGACTAGCGGACAGCACAGATACGCAGTATTTT. This chain connects TRBV5-1 to TRBJ2-3; 11 bases line up with TRBD2. The CDR3 sequence is 17 residues long. V lost 1 base, J lost 0 bases, and 4 bases stayed unmatched. Germline V gives CDR1 SGHRS, CDR2 YFSETQ.

The genes are TRBV7-3 and TRBJ2-1; 8 nucleotides align to TRBD2. CDR1 is SGHTA and CDR2 is FQGTGA in the germline V gene. The CDR3 has 17 residues. V lost 5 bases and J lost 4; bases outside the gene matches: 13. This chain's CDR3 is CASSRYPAGGYYNEQFF. In nucleotides, the CDR3 is TGTGCCAGCAGCCGCTACCCCGCGGGGGGCTATTACAATGAGCAGTTCTTC.

The J gene is TRBJ2-1, the V gene TRBV27; 7 bases fit TRBD1. Unmatched junction bases numbered 7, after V lost 2 bases and J lost 6 bases. Germline loops: CDR1 MNHEY, CDR2 SMNVEV (reference sequence). The CDR3 extends over 15 amino acids. The chain's CDR3 is CASSLIQGTGNEQFF. CDR3 coding DNA: TGTGCCAGCAGTTTAATACAGGGGACCGGCAATGAGCAGTTCTTC.

The chain couples TRBV7-8 to TRBJ2-7; a possible D gene is TRBD2 (5 bases). Germline CDR1 is SGHVS and CDR2 is FQNEAQ. This CDR3 region has 15 residues. V was clipped by 2 bases and J by 0 bases, with 11 bases between them. Here the CDR3 reads CASSLKRTRSYEQYF. DNA of the CDR3: TGTGCCAGCAGCTTAAAAAGGACTCGCTCCTACGAGCAGTACTTC.

The chain is built from TRBV12-3 or TRBV12-4 and TRBJ1-1; D may be TRBD1 (6 bases). Trimming cost V 10 bases and J 1 base, with 13 bases left between them. The CDR3 extends over 13 amino acids. The CDR3 spells CATGTPTNTEAFF. In nucleotides, the CDR3 is TGTGCCACGGGGACACCCACGAACACTGAAGCTTTCTTT.

The rearrangement links TRBV4-1 to TRBJ2-2, with D hard to call. Trimming took 1 base from V and 6 from J, leaving 6 bases between them. This CDR3 is 13 amino acids long. Germline assignment: CDR1 MGHRA and CDR2 YSYEKL. CDR3 in DNA: TGCGCCAGCAGCCAAGTCCCCCCCGGGGAGCTGTTTTTT. It codes for CASSQVPPGELFF.

The rearrangement joins TRBV7-9 to TRBJ2-5; D unclear. The V gene lost 5 bases and the J gene lost 1 base, with 14 bases spanning the gap. Germline V gene sequence: CDR1 SEHNR, CDR2 FQNEAQ (reference sequence). The CDR3 is 15 residues long. Here the CDR3 reads CASSLNDGLQETQYF. DNA of the CDR3: TGTGCCAGCAGCCTCAACGACGGGCTCCAAGAGACCCAGTACTTC.

This clonotype was counted only a few times. The chain uses TRBV25-1 and TRBJ1-1, with TRBD1 identical over 8 bases. V was pared by 8 bases and J by 9 bases, with 8 bases of the junction left unmatched. The CDR3 loop spans 12 amino acids. Germline CDR1 MGHDK, CDR2 SYGVNS. CDR3 in DNA: TGTGCCAGCCAACGGGCAGGGGGCAAAGCTTTCTTT. Encoded protein: CASQRAGGKAFF.

Comment on this clonotype: An end of the junction does not agree with germline; a read error may underlie this. This rearrangement joins TRBV2 to TRBJ1-1; D is perhaps TRBD1 (5 bases). Germline-derived CDR1 and CDR2 are SNHLY and FYNNEI. The CDR3 covers 12 residues. The chain's CDR3 is CASSEGRDPTGF. The CDR3 nucleotides read TGTGCCAGCAGTGAAGGTAGGGACCCGACTGGATTT.

V usage is TRBV7-9 and J usage is TRBJ1-4, with a possible D match to TRBD1 (5 bases). V was cut by 7 bases and J by 8 bases, with 20 bases left in between. The CDR3 extends over 15 amino acids. The germline V gene has CDR1 SEHNR and CDR2 FQNEAQ (reference sequence). The chain's CDR3 is CASNTGGGEGEKLFF. The CDR3 DNA follows: TGTGCCAGCAACACCGGTGGAGGGGAGGGGGAAAAACTGTTTTTT. The variable domain in full, with the rest retrieved from reference TRBV7-9 and TRBJ1-4, is DTGVSQNPRHKITKRGQNVTFRCDPISEHNRLYWYRQTLGQGPEFLTYFQNEAQLEKSRLLSDRFSAERPKGSFSTLEIQRTEQGDSAMYLCASNTGGGEGEKLFFGSGTQLSVL.

The J gene is TRBJ2-3, the V gene TRBV4-1; 7 bases map to TRBD2. V lost 0 bases, J lost 1 base, and 19 bases stayed unmatched. The germline V gene encodes CDR1 MGHRA and CDR2 YSYEKL. The CDR3 extends over 21 amino acids. The CDR3 is CASSQDIVEMGTGGGTDTQYF. The CDR3 DNA is TGCGCCAGCAGCCAAGATATCGTAGAGATGGGGACGGGGGGAGGCACAGATACGCAGTATTTT.

In this sample, this clonotype turned up many times. The chain joins TRBV20-1 to TRBJ2-3; maybe TRBD2 (5 bases). The V end was cut by 4 bases, the J end by 6 bases, with 35 bases between. Per germline, CDR1 DFQATT and CDR2 SNEGSKA (reference sequence). The CDR3 has 20 residues. Here the CDR3 DNA reads TGCAGTGCTACCGTCTGGCGAGGGCTAGCAAGAATTCCGAATCGCGATACGCAGTATTTT. This translates into CSATVWRGLARIPNRDTQYF.

This clonotype was seen at least ten times. V is TRBV2 and J is TRBJ2-5; maybe TRBD2 (6 bases). Germline assignment: CDR1 SNHLY and CDR2 FYNNEI. Trimming stripped 6 bases from V and 4 bases from J, with 24 bases between. CDR3 length: 17 residues. CDR3 DNA: TGTGCCAGCAGCGGGAGATTTGGAGGGTTGTCAGCAGAGACCCAGTACTTC. Encoded protein: CASSGRFGGLSAETQYF.

Points on this clonotype: A much larger clone differs by one base, so this may be a read error. This rearrangement joins TRBV2 to TRBJ2-3; D perhaps matches TRBD1 (6 bases). Germline V gives CDR1 SNHLY, CDR2 FYNNEI. The CDR3 has 12 residues. CDR3 DNA: TGTACCAGCAGTGTTCAGGGGGATACGCAGTATTTT. This sequence encodes CTSSVQGDTQYF. Combining the CDR3 with reference TRBV2 and TRBJ2-3 gives the whole variable domain EPEVTQTPSHQVTQMGQEVILRCVPISNHLYFYWYRQILGQKVEFLVSFYNNEISEKSEIFDDQFSVERPDGSNFTLKIRSTKLEDSAMYFCTSSVQGDTQYFGPGTRLTVL.

This clonotype was seen at least ten times. This chain connects TRBV20-1 to TRBJ2-1; TRBD2 is a possible D gene (5 bases). Germline lookup yields CDR1 DFQATT and CDR2 SNEGSKA (reference sequence). V gave up 5 bases and J gave up 3 bases, with 11 bases separating them. The CDR3 is 13 residues long. The CDR3 spells CSAGRALYNEQFF. The CDR3 DNA reads as TGCAGTGCTGGGCGGGCCCTCTACAATGAGCAGTTCTTC.

This clonotype was counted at least ten times. The CDR3 reads CASSLGGTSRQHF. The CDR3 region has the DNA TGTGCCAGCAGTTTGGGGGGGACCTCACGCCAGCATTTT. V usage is TRBV28 and J usage is TRBJ1-5, with a tentative D call TRBD1 (5 bases). The V and J ends lost 3 bases and 12 bases respectively, with 15 bases between them. The germline CDR1 and CDR2 sequences are MDHEN and SYDVKM. There are 13 residues in the CDR3.

This clonotype has ten or more counts. The V gene is TRBV12-3 or TRBV12-4, the J gene TRBJ1-1; 7 nucleotides align to TRBD1. The length of the CDR3 is 16 residues. V lost 7 bases, J lost 0 bases, and 11 bases stayed unmatched. CDR3 DNA sequence: TGTGCCAGCAACCCGGATTGGGGACAGATGAACACTGAAGCTTTCTTT. Encoded protein: CASNPDWGQMNTEAFF.

At least ten counts were recorded for this clonotype. CDR3 loop: CSAREPGQGPSPLHF. DNA of the CDR3: TGCAGTGCTAGAGAACCGGGACAGGGACCTTCACCCCTCCACTTT. This chain links TRBV20-1 with TRBJ1-6; 9 positions match TRBD1. Germline CDR1 is DFQATT and CDR2 is SNEGSKA (reference sequence). After removal of 0 bases from V and 9 bases from J, the junction contained 6 bases not matched to a gene. This CDR3 is 15 amino acids long.

V and J are TRBV10-2 and TRBJ2-2, with D possibly TRBD2 on 5 matching bases. The CDR3 has 16 amino acids. V was clipped by 6 bases and J by 1 base, with 15 bases between them. Germline lookup yields CDR1 WSHSY and CDR2 SAAADI. The CDR3 sequence is CASSSDRGMNTGELFF. CDR3 coding DNA: TGCGCCAGCAGCTCAGACCGAGGGATGAACACCGGGGAGCTGTTTTTT.

Worth noting for this clonotype: A read error is possible here, since a much larger clone lies one base away. The V gene is TRBV5-1, the J gene TRBJ1-5; 7 bases are a match to TRBD1. Trimming at V came to 2 bases and at J to 5 bases, leaving 4 bases not matched to a gene. Germline V gene lookup returns CDR1 SGHRS and CDR2 YFSETQ. This CDR3 is 14 amino acids long. The CDR3 protein is CASSLQGPDQPQHF. CDR3 DNA sequence: TGCGCCAGCAGCTTACAGGGGCCAGATCAGCCCCAGCATTTT. The full variable domain, its missing parts supplied by reference TRBV5-1 and TRBJ1-5, is KAGVTQTPRYLIKTRGQQVTLSCSPISGHRSVSWYQQTPGQGLQFLFEYFSETQRNKGNFPGRFSGRQFSNSRSEMNVSTLELGDSALYLCASSLQGPDQPQHFGDGTRLSIL.

This clonotype was seen at least ten times. J is TRBJ1-6 and V is TRBV4-1; 7 nucleotides agree with TRBD1. CDR3 length: 16 amino acids. Losses at the gene ends were 3 bases for V and 10 bases for J; bases not matched to a gene: 12. Per the germline V gene, CDR1 is MGHRA and CDR2 is YSYEKL. This CDR3 is CASSQPGQEIGSPLHF. CDR3 coding DNA: TGCGCCAGCAGCCAGCCCGGACAGGAGATCGGCTCACCCCTCCACTTT.

This clonotype occurred a few times. The chain uses TRBV10-3 and TRBJ1-4; 9 bases are shared with TRBD1. From germline, CDR1 is ENHRY and CDR2 SYGVKD. The J segment lost 3 bases and the V segment lost 5 bases, leaving 4 bases of the junction unmatched. CDR3 size: 15 residues. CDR3 bases: TGTGCCATCAGTTCTACAGGGGGCCCTAATGAAAAACTGTTTTTT. It specifies CAISSTGGPNEKLFF.

This clonotype was seen many times. The V and J genes are TRBV28 and TRBJ1-1, with no clear D. V was cut by 6 bases and J by 6 bases, with 14 bases left in between. The CDR3 length is 13 residues. CDR1 and CDR2 (germline): MDHEN, SYDVKM. CDR3 nucleotides: TGTGCCAGCAGGAGCTCTACAGCCGCTGAAGCTTTCTTT. Protein product: CASRSSTAAEAFF.

This clonotype was found many times. The chain carries TRBV2 and TRBJ1-1; no reliable D call. Germline CDR1 reads SNHLY; CDR2 reads FYNNEI. The ends were cut back, 4 bases at V and 0 bases at J, with 15 bases in the middle. This CDR3 is built from 16 residues. This CDR3 is CASSVRVGSMNTEAFF. The DNA for the CDR3 is TGTGCCAGCAGTGTCCGGGTGGGCAGCATGAACACTGAAGCTTTCTTT.

This chain joins TRBV4-1 and TRBJ1-2; maybe TRBD1 (6 bases). V lost 3 bases and J 3 bases, leaving 20 bases between the germline ends. In germline, CDR1 is MGHRA, CDR2 YSYEKL. The CDR3 covers 17 residues. The CDR3 reads CASSHYFLQGVDYGYTF. The CDR3 region has the DNA TGCGCCAGCAGCCACTATTTTTTACAGGGCGTGGACTATGGCTACACCTTC.

The chain recombines TRBV28 with TRBJ2-3; 8 nucleotides line up with TRBD2. Germline CDR1 reads MDHEN; CDR2 reads SYDVKM. V lost 5 bases and J lost 2; bases outside the gene matches: 12. The CDR3 has 17 residues. The CDR3 loop reads CASSILHSGAFTDTQYF. The CDR3 DNA is TGTGCCAGCAGTATCCTCCATAGCGGGGCCTTCACAGATACGCAGTATTTT.

This clonotype was counted only a few times. The gene calls are TRBV6-7 and TRBJ2-2; D is unresolved. TRBV6-7 carries the ORF label, with uncertain function. There are 15 residues in the CDR3. Deletions cut 6 bases from V and 0 bases from J, with 11 bases between. This chain's CDR3 is CASSTPGPNTGELFF. CDR3 sequence (DNA): TGTGCCAGCAGCACCCCCGGGCCGAACACCGGGGAGCTGTTTTTT.

There are many counts of this clonotype. The V and J genes are TRBV28 and TRBJ1-5; D may be TRBD1 (6 bases). Trimming stripped 6 bases from V and 2 bases from J, with 23 bases between. The CDR3 is made up of 18 amino acids. The germline V gene has CDR1 MDHEN and CDR2 SYDVKM. CDR3: CASRGVRGGILGNQPQHF. The CDR3, as DNA: TGTGCCAGCAGGGGCGTTAGGGGGGGAATATTGGGCAATCAGCCCCAGCATTTT.

This clonotype has a count of ten or more. The chain combines TRBV30 with TRBJ2-7; 7 bases line up with TRBD2. Per the germline V gene, CDR1 is GTSNPN and CDR2 is SVGIG (reference sequence). This CDR3 has 14 residues. J gave up 3 bases and V 0 bases, and 5 bases lay outside the gene matches. In DNA, the CDR3 is TGTGCCTGGAGTGTAGGTGGCGGGGGCTACGAGCAGTACTTC. Amino acid sequence: CAWSVGGGGYEQYF. Drawing the rest from reference TRBV30 and TRBJ2-7, the complete variable domain is SQTIHQWPATLVQPVGSPLSLECTVEGTSNPNLYWYRQAAGRGLQLLFYSVGIGQISSEVPQNLSASRPQDRQFILSSKKLLLSDSGFYLCAWSVGGGGYEQYFGPGTRLTVT.